These 29 T cell receptor beta chains came from one sample sequenced in a study of neurological immune-mediated disorders. The time point is: longitudinal time-point 3. TCRdb called the 5' RACE reads again in MiXCR, with one record for every CDR3 protein. Altogether approximately 89,000 distinct CDR3 sequences are present, approximately 4.3% being singletons, with the ten largest covering approximately 5.7%. The sequencing sample was made of PBMCs. These receptors were collected from a woman aged 60 to 75 with multiple sclerosis.

This clonotype was picked up many times. The genes are TRBV14 and TRBJ2-7, with D maybe TRBD1 (6 bases). Trimming took 2 bases from V and 4 from J, leaving 18 bases between them. The CDR3 totals 16 residues. From germline, CDR1 is SGHDN and CDR2 FVKESK. The CDR3 region is CASSQSFGQSDYEQYF. CDR3 DNA sequence: TGTGCCAGCAGCCAAAGTTTCGGACAGAGCGATTACGAGCAGTACTTC. The complete variable domain, with remaining parts taken from reference TRBV14 and TRBJ2-7, reads EAGVTQFPSHSVIEKGQTVTLRCDPISGHDNLYWYRRVMGKEIKFLLHFVKESKQDESGMPNNRFLAERTGGTYSTLKVQPAELEDSGVYFCASSQSFGQSDYEQYFGPGTRLTVT.

This clonotype was counted ten times or more. The chain carries TRBV7-2 and TRBJ2-1; tentative D call: TRBD1 (5 bases). In germline, CDR1 is SGHTA, CDR2 FQGNSA. V dropped 1 base and J dropped 8 bases, with 12 bases sitting between them. The CDR3 is 14 amino acids. This CDR3 reads CASSLVVLGHEQFF. For the CDR3, the DNA is TGTGCCAGCAGCTTAGTAGTTTTGGGGCATGAGCAGTTCTTC. Together with reference TRBV7-2 and TRBJ2-1, the CDR3 gives the full variable domain: GAGVSQSPSNKVTEKGKDVELRCDPISGHTALYWYRQSLGQGLEFLIYFQGNSAPDKSGLPSDRFSAERTGGSVSTLTIQRTQQEDSAVYLCASSLVVLGHEQFFGPGTRLTVL.

The sample holds many counts of this clonotype. The CDR3, as DNA: TGTGCCAGCAGCCGCATATCAGACAGGGGGCTCGGCTATGGCTACACCTTC. This sequence encodes CASSRISDRGLGYGYTF. The chain couples TRBV3-1 to TRBJ1-2, with 10 bases fitting TRBD1. The CDR3 has 17 amino acids. Germline V gene data show CDR1 as LGHDT and CDR2 as YNNKEL (reference sequence). Trimming took 4 bases from V and 4 from J; bases not matched to a gene: 12.

This clonotype was counted ten times or more. The chain links TRBV2 to TRBJ1-4; D gene ambiguous. This CDR3 has 15 residues. V lost 3 bases and J 4 bases, leaving 12 bases between the germline ends. Germline V lookup: CDR1 SNHLY, CDR2 FYNNEI. Here the CDR3 reads CASSDRTVDNEKLFF. The CDR3 DNA is TGTGCCAGCAGTGACAGGACTGTTGATAATGAAAAACTGTTTTTT.

This clonotype was observed many times. The chain is built from TRBV20-1 and TRBJ2-5; perhaps D is TRBD1 or TRBD2 (5 bases each). The V gene's germline CDR1 is DFQATT and CDR2 SNEGSKA (reference sequence). Trimming removed 3 bases at V and 4 bases at J, with 18 bases between. The CDR3 loop spans 15 amino acids. For the CDR3, the DNA is TGCAGTGCTAGTGGGTGGGACCGGCCCGGAGAGACCCAGTACTTC. Translation gives CSASGWDRPGETQYF.

At least ten counts were recorded for this clonotype. The chain employs TRBV2 and TRBJ1-4, with 8 bases that match TRBD1. Germline V gene sequence: CDR1 SNHLY, CDR2 FYNNEI. The CDR3 loop spans 17 amino acids. V lost 8 bases and J lost 5; bases outside the gene matches: 16. The CDR3 loop is CASRSVGRGLPNEKLFF. The CDR3 bases are TGTGCCAGCCGTTCGGTCGGCAGGGGGCTCCCCAATGAAAAACTGTTTTTT. Combining the CDR3 with reference TRBV2 and TRBJ1-4 gives the whole variable domain EPEVTQTPSHQVTQMGQEVILRCVPISNHLYFYWYRQILGQKVEFLVSFYNNEISEKSEIFDDQFSVERPDGSNFTLKIRSTKLEDSAMYFCASRSVGRGLPNEKLFFGSGTQLSVL.

This clonotype occurred many times. The rearrangement uses TRBV5-1 and TRBJ2-5, with a weak D call TRBD1 (5 bases). Germline V gives CDR1 SGHRS, CDR2 YFSETQ. With 1 base removed from V and 1 base from J, the gap between germline ends came to 8 bases. The CDR3 runs 14 residues. The CDR3 DNA reads as TGCGCCAGCAGCTTGATGACAGTCCAAGAGACCCAGTACTTC. It translates to CASSLMTVQETQYF.

The V and J genes are TRBV7-7 and TRBJ1-5; D is unresolved. This CDR3 region has 13 residues. Between the trimmed V and J ends, which lost 0 bases and 4 bases, there was a span of 4 bases. In germline, CDR1 is SSHAT, CDR2 FNYEAQ (reference sequence). For the CDR3, the DNA is TGTGCCAGCAGCTTAGCGCCGAATCAGCCCCAGCATTTT. This sequence encodes CASSLAPNQPQHF.

This clonotype was seen ten or more times. The genes are TRBV20-1 and TRBJ1-4, with TRBD1 as a possible D gene (6 bases). Trimming removed 1 base at V and 5 bases at J, with 8 bases between. Germline V gene data show CDR1 as DFQATT and CDR2 as SNEGSKA (reference sequence). The CDR3 has 13 amino acids. This chain's CDR3 is CSARAGGNEKLFF. CDR3 DNA sequence: TGCAGTGCTAGAGCGGGGGGCAATGAAAAACTGTTTTTT.

This clonotype was seen at least ten times. The chain carries TRBV5-1 and TRBJ2-2; no clear D. V was trimmed by 3 bases and J by 1 base, leaving 13 bases between them. The CDR3 covers 16 residues. The germline CDR1 and CDR2 sequences are SGHRS and YFSETQ. The CDR3 region has the DNA TGCGCCAGCAGCTCCTATAGGGTCGGGAACACCGGGGAGCTGTTTTTT. It is translated as CASSSYRVGNTGELFF.

This clonotype was counted ten times or more. The V gene is TRBV2, the J gene TRBJ2-7; 7 nucleotides match TRBD1. The V gene's germline CDR1 is SNHLY and CDR2 FYNNEI. CDR3 length equals 14 residues. V was clipped by 11 bases and J by 0 bases; unmatched bases: 10. The CDR3 bases are TGTGCCTGGTCCGGGGACAGTTTCTCCTACGAGCAGTACTTC. Translated: CAWSGDSFSYEQYF.

The chain uses TRBV20-1 and TRBJ1-1, with D perhaps TRBD1 (5 bases). Germline V lookup: CDR1 DFQATT, CDR2 SNEGSKA (reference sequence). V lost 1 base and J 4 bases, leaving 19 bases between the germline ends. This CDR3 has 16 residues. This CDR3 is CSARVAGNVGTTEAFF. In DNA, the CDR3 is TGCAGTGCTAGAGTTGCAGGGAACGTAGGTACCACTGAAGCTTTCTTT.

This clonotype has at least ten counts. The chain employs TRBV5-1 and TRBJ1-4; D not certain. The CDR3 runs to 14 residues. From germline, CDR1 is SGHRS and CDR2 YFSETQ. Trimming cost V 4 bases and J 7 bases, with 14 bases left between them. The CDR3 here is CASSPEGWSEKLFF. CDR3 sequence (DNA): TGCGCCAGCAGCCCGGAGGGATGGAGTGAAAAACTGTTTTTT.

Many counts were recorded for this clonotype. This sequence joins TRBV9 and TRBJ1-5; 10 bases map to TRBD1. CDR1 and CDR2 (germline): SGDLS, YYNGEE. V gave up 4 bases and J gave up 9 bases; unmatched junction bases: 13. The CDR3 length is 16 residues. Written as DNA, the CDR3 is TGTGCCAGCAGCCGAGGGACAGGGGACTCCAGGGGGCCCCAGCATTTT. It is translated as CASSRGTGDSRGPQHF.

This clonotype has ten or more counts. The J gene is TRBJ2-5, the V gene TRBV5-1, with D hard to call. This CDR3 is 13 amino acids long. Germline CDR1 SGHRS, CDR2 YFSETQ. V dropped 0 bases and J dropped 5 bases, with 8 bases sitting between them. The CDR3 region has the DNA TGCGCCAGCAGCTTGGGGCTCCGTGAGACCCAGTACTTC. Translating it yields CASSLGLRETQYF.

This clonotype has a count of ten or more. The chain joins TRBV5-1 to TRBJ2-7; 8 bases fit TRBD1. The CDR3 is made up of 15 amino acids. CDR1 and CDR2 from the germline V gene are SGHRS and YFSETQ. The V segment lost 4 bases and the J segment 4 bases; nucleotides outside the gene matches: 10. The DNA for the CDR3 is TGCGCCAGCAGCCAACGACAGGGGTTGAGTTACGAGCAGTACTTC. Amino acid sequence: CASSQRQGLSYEQYF.

The chain is built from TRBV24-1 and TRBJ2-6, with unresolved D. The CDR3 consists of 17 residues. V lost 3 bases and J 0 bases, leaving 11 bases between the germline ends. Looked up from germline, CDR1 is KGHDR and CDR2 is SFDVKD. CDR3 loop: CATSDARAVSGANVLTF. The CDR3 coding sequence is TGTGCCACCAGTGATGCAAGGGCAGTCTCTGGGGCCAACGTCCTGACTTTC.

The chain combines TRBV18 with TRBJ1-6, with 9 positions matching TRBD1. Germline values: CDR1 KGHSH, CDR2 LQKENI. Trimming took 5 bases from V and 1 from J; bases not matched to a gene: 9. This CDR3 comprises 18 residues. CDR3 loop: CASSSPTGGGSYNSPLHF. CDR3 sequence (DNA): TGTGCCAGCTCATCCCCGACAGGGGGTGGTTCCTATAATTCACCCCTCCACTTT.

Many counts were recorded for this clonotype. The chain carries TRBV9 and TRBJ2-3; 7 bases map to TRBD1. There are 14 residues in the CDR3. V trimming: 4 bases; J trimming: 4 bases; junction bases outside the gene matches: 6. Germline-derived CDR1 and CDR2 are SGDLS and YYNGEE. This CDR3 reads CASSLRTGPDTQYF. CDR3 DNA: TGTGCCAGCAGCCTAAGGACAGGTCCAGATACGCAGTATTTT.

This clonotype was counted ten times or more. This may be a read error: a much more frequent sequence differs by one nucleotide. This chain joins TRBV20-1 and TRBJ2-2, with TRBD1 as a possible D gene (5 bases). Germline V gene lookup returns CDR1 DFQATT and CDR2 SNEGSKA (reference sequence). This CDR3 is built from 16 residues. The CDR3 sequence: CSARDRTSSNTEELFF. CDR3 sequence (DNA): TGCAGTGCTAGAGATCGGACAAGCTCGAACACCGAGGAGCTGTTTTTT.

There are many counts of this clonotype. The rearrangement links TRBV5-1 to TRBJ1-1; D is possibly TRBD1 (6 bases). The CDR3 loop spans 15 amino acids. V shed 4 bases and J shed 1 base, with 14 bases lying between them. In germline, CDR1 is SGHRS, CDR2 YFSETQ. The CDR3 spells CASSPQGPPNTEAFF. The CDR3 nucleotides read TGCGCCAGCAGCCCACAGGGACCTCCGAACACTGAAGCTTTCTTT.

This clonotype occurred many times. The genes are TRBV12-3 or TRBV12-4 and TRBJ1-1; 7 positions match TRBD1. V trimming: 5 bases; J trimming: 4 bases; junction bases outside the gene matches: 10. The CDR3 runs to 15 residues. The CDR3 protein is CASSPGRGRSTEAFF. CDR3 coding DNA: TGTGCCAGCAGTCCCGGTAGGGGGCGAAGCACTGAAGCTTTCTTT.

This clonotype has ten or more counts. The chain carries TRBV20-1 and TRBJ2-2, with TRBD1 identical over 9 bases. The germline CDR1 and CDR2 sequences are DFQATT and SNEGSKA (reference sequence). The CDR3 has 15 amino acids. V lost 3 bases and J lost 4; bases outside the gene matches: 6. The DNA for the CDR3 is TGCAGTGCTAGGGAACAGGGGGCCGGCACCGGGGAGCTGTTTTTT. Its translation: CSAREQGAGTGELFF.

This clonotype was seen a single time. The V gene is TRBV11-3, the J gene TRBJ2-3; 8 bases are a match to TRBD1. Germline values: CDR1 SGHNT, CDR2 YENEEA. V shed 3 bases and J 0 bases; nucleotides not matched to a gene: 2. The CDR3 extends over 15 amino acids. The CDR3 loop reads CASSFDRGSTDTQYF. The CDR3 nucleotides are TGTGCCAGCAGCTTCGACAGGGGAAGCACAGATACGCAGTATTTT. The full variable domain, completed using reference TRBV11-3 and TRBJ2-3, is EAGVVQSPRYKIIEKKQPVAFWCNPISGHNTLYWYLQNLGQGPELLIRYENEEAVDDSQLPKDRFSAERLKGVDSTLKIQPAELGDSAVYLCASSFDRGSTDTQYFGPGTRLTVL.

This clonotype was observed at least ten times. The chain carries TRBV6-5 and TRBJ1-6; 7 nucleotides align to TRBD1. This CDR3 has 15 residues. In germline, CDR1 is MNHEY, CDR2 SVGAGI. Trimming removed 6 bases from V and 4 bases from J; junction bases left unmatched: 6. The CDR3 DNA sequence: TGTGCCAGCAGGAGACAGGGTCATTATAATTCACCCCTCCACTTT. Translation: CASRRQGHYNSPLHF.

This clonotype was counted many times. The chain has TRBV20-1 and TRBJ2-7; D is undetermined. The germline gives CDR1 DFQATT, CDR2 SNEGSKA (reference sequence). This CDR3 comprises 12 residues. Trimming took off 3 bases at V and 2 bases at J, with 8 bases between the two ends. The DNA for the CDR3 is TGCAGTGCTAGTTCCCTGCCCTACGAGCAGTACTTC. Protein product: CSASSLPYEQYF.

The chain carries TRBV27 and TRBJ2-1; unclear D gene. V lost 0 bases and J 7 bases, leaving 16 bases between the germline ends. Germline CDR1 is MNHEY and CDR2 is SMNVEV (reference sequence). The CDR3 consists of 16 residues. The CDR3 loop is CASSLSRTLARNEQFF. The CDR3 DNA reads as TGTGCCAGCAGTTTATCACGAACCTTGGCGCGAAATGAGCAGTTCTTC.

This clonotype was observed at least ten times. The chain couples TRBV18 to TRBJ2-1; 7 bases agree with TRBD1. CDR1 is KGHSH and CDR2 is LQKENI in the germline V gene. This CDR3 comprises 12 residues. J lost 7 bases, V lost 5 bases, and 2 bases had no gene match. CDR3 DNA sequence: TGTGCCAGCTCAAAGACAGGGAATGAGCAGTTCTTC. This translates into CASSKTGNEQFF.

This clonotype was picked up many times. The chain carries TRBV5-1 and TRBJ1-5; TRBD1 matches at 7 bases. The CDR3 spans 16 residues. The junction had 9 bases not matched to a gene; V was cut back by 5 bases and J by 1 base. Germline-derived CDR1 and CDR2 are SGHRS and YFSETQ. This CDR3 reads CASSLTGPRSNQPQHF. CDR3 nucleotide sequence: TGCGCCAGCAGTCTGACAGGGCCCCGCAGCAATCAGCCCCAGCATTTT.